This T cell receptor (beta chain) appears in the sequencing data of a study of blood T cell repertoires in COVID-19. Background on the study: Acute and convalescent COVID-19 specimens originated in the United States, Italy and Spain. T cells, B-cell-depleted T cells, or PBMCs provided the cDNA or gDNA that served as material.

The V end lost 1 base, the J end lost 4 bases, and 7 bases lay between the germline ends. The CDR3 is 13 amino acids. CDR1 is SNHLY and CDR2 is FYNNEI in the germline V gene. Sequencing used immunoSEQ multiplex PCR; TCRdb keeps in-frame clones, though not all of them. The sample shows 60,000 to 65,000 clones, around four fifths of them seen only once. In its sample, this clone was seen a few times. The TCR originated in a man aged 60-69 years with COVID-19, enrolled during active disease. The V gene is TRBV2, the J gene TRBJ1-2; perhaps TRBD1 as D (5 bases). The sequenced sample consisted of peripheral blood. CDR3 in amino acids: CASSEGQGYGYTF. The CDR3 DNA reads TGTGCCAGCAGTGAAGGGCAGGGCTATGGCTACACCTTC.